Given below is one T cell receptor (beta chain) in context. What it binds is not known. This sample stems from a study of graft-versus-host responses after intestinal transplantation. Study-wide findings and caveats: Allografts carried high graft-versus-host to host-versus-graft clonal ratios in patients having graft-donor T cell macrochimerism. Recipient bone marrow held GvH clones, some seen earlier in ileum or blood.

TCRdb keeps only in-frame clones here, not all; method: immunoSEQ multiplex PCR. The table has 100,000 to 120,000 clones, about 93% seen once; the top ten hold around 0.55%. Between the trimmed V and J ends, which lost 3 bases and 4 bases, there was a span of 9 bases. CDR1 is SQVTM and CDR2 is ANQGSEA in the germline V gene. The CDR3 has 12 residues. The clonotype originates from a human donor who received an intestinal transplant. This rearrangement joins TRBV29-1 to TRBJ2-5; either TRBD1 or TRBD2 may fit D (5 bases each). Sample: unstimulated CD8+ T cells sorted from spleen or lymph node cells, taken before intestinal transplant. CDR3 region: CSVEGRSETQYF. DNA of the CDR3: TGCAGCGTTGAGGGACGGTCAGAGACCCAGTACTTC. Full variable domain (remainder filled in from reference TRBV29-1 and TRBJ2-5): SAVISQKPSRDICQRGTSLTIQCQVDSQVTMMFWYRQQPGQSLTLIATANQGSEATYESGFVIDKFPISRPNLTFSTLTVSNMSPEDSSIYLCSVEGRSETQYFGPGTRLLVL.